The rows below give T cell receptor beta chains drawn from one sample of a study of cytomegalovirus exposure and HLA in healthy donors. Assay used: immunoSEQ multiplex PCR; TCRdb lists only in-frame clones, some missing. The sample has roughly 180,000 clones, approximately 80% seen once. The source material was PBMCs. Receptor source: a man younger than 30 in good health and CMV-seronegative. Both conserved end residues are part of each CDR3. Fields, in order: J gene, V gene, clone size, D gene, CDR3 DNA, CDR3 protein. D genes are given only for firm matches. Size values are once, few and many counts, or a class for expanded clones, and some rows have none.

j_gene: TRBJ2-7
v_gene: TRBV28
abundance: NA
d_gene: NA
CDR3nt: TGTGCCAGCACCCCCCTAGCGCCTACCTACGAGCAGTACTTC
CDR3aa: CASTPLAPTYEQYF

j_gene: TRBJ2-7
v_gene: TRBV18
abundance: NA
d_gene: NA
CDR3nt: TGTGCCAGCTCACAAACAGGGTTCGACGAACAGTACTTC
CDR3aa: CASSQTGFDEQYF

j_gene: TRBJ1-2
v_gene: TRBV10-1
abundance: NA
d_gene: NA
CDR3nt: TGCGCCAGCAGCGATCGGACAGTACCAGGCTACACCTTC
CDR3aa: CASSDRTVPGYTF

j_gene: TRBJ2-7
v_gene: TRBV4-1
abundance: NA
d_gene: NA
CDR3nt: TGCGCCAGCAGCCAAGGACACACCAGCTCCTACGAGCAGTACTTC
CDR3aa: CASSQGHTSSYEQYF

j_gene: TRBJ1-2
v_gene: TRBV7-9
abundance: NA
d_gene: TRBD1
CDR3nt: TGTGCCAGCAGTTATCCGGGACAGGGTGGCTATGGCTACACCTTC
CDR3aa: CASSYPGQGGYGYTF

j_gene: TRBJ2-7
v_gene: TRBV14
abundance: once
d_gene: NA
CDR3nt: TGTGCCAGCAGCCAACTCGGGTTGGTTGCCTACGAGCAGTACTTC
CDR3aa: CASSQLGLVAYEQYF

j_gene: TRBJ2-1
v_gene: TRBV27
abundance: NA
d_gene: TRBD1
CDR3nt: TGTGCCAGCAGTTATAGACAGGGGGCAGCCTACAATGAGCAGTTCTTC
CDR3aa: CASSYRQGAAYNEQFF

j_gene: TRBJ2-3
v_gene: TRBV4-1
abundance: once
d_gene: TRBD2
CDR3nt: TGCGCCAGCAGCGCCAAGGATATTGGACTAGCGGGAAACACAGATACGCAGTATTTT
CDR3aa: CASSAKDIGLAGNTDTQYF

j_gene: TRBJ2-1
v_gene: TRBV5-1
abundance: NA
d_gene: TRBD2
CDR3nt: TGCGCCAGCAGCTTGAGGAGCGGGAGTCTTTACAATGAGCAGTTCTTC
CDR3aa: CASSLRSGSLYNEQFF

j_gene: TRBJ2-7
v_gene: TRBV25-1
abundance: NA
d_gene: TRBD1
CDR3nt: TGTGCCAGCAGTGCCGCCGGGACAGGGGGCCACGAGCAGTACTTC
CDR3aa: CASSAAGTGGHEQYF

j_gene: TRBJ2-7
v_gene: TRBV30
abundance: NA
d_gene: NA
CDR3nt: TGTGCCTGGATCGTGGGGGGATACGAGCAGTACTTC
CDR3aa: CAWIVGGYEQYF

j_gene: TRBJ2-7
v_gene: TRBV9
abundance: NA
d_gene: TRBD1
CDR3nt: TGTGCCAGCAGCCCCTCGGGACAGGGCTACGAGCAGTACTTC
CDR3aa: CASSPSGQGYEQYF

j_gene: TRBJ2-7
v_gene: TRBV6-6
abundance: once
d_gene: NA
CDR3nt: TGTGCCAGCAGTCGGCAGGCTTACTCCTACGAGCAGTACTTC
CDR3aa: CASSRQAYSYEQYF

j_gene: TRBJ1-4
v_gene: TRBV7-9
abundance: few
d_gene: NA
CDR3nt: TGTGCCAGCAGCTTACCACAGGCCCAAGAAAAACTGTTTTTT
CDR3aa: CASSLPQAQEKLFF

j_gene: TRBJ2-1
v_gene: TRBV7-9
abundance: NA
d_gene: TRBD2
CDR3nt: TGTGCCAGCAGCCAACCGACTAGCGGGAGTCTGGCTGAGCAGTTCTTC
CDR3aa: CASSQPTSGSLAEQFF

j_gene: TRBJ2-3
v_gene: TRBV15
abundance: NA
d_gene: TRBD1
CDR3nt: TGTGCCACCAGAGAGAACAGGGGAGATACGCAGTATTTT
CDR3aa: CATRENRGDTQYF

j_gene: TRBJ1-5
v_gene: TRBV6-5
abundance: once
d_gene: NA
CDR3nt: TGTGCCAGCAGGACAGATAGCAATCAGCCCCAGCATTTT
CDR3aa: CASRTDSNQPQHF

j_gene: TRBJ2-5
v_gene: TRBV7-9
abundance: NA
d_gene: TRBD2
CDR3nt: TGTGCCAGCAGCTTAGGGGAGGGTCGGCAAAAAGAGACCCAGTACTTC
CDR3aa: CASSLGEGRQKETQYF

j_gene: TRBJ2-2
v_gene: TRBV29-1
abundance: NA
d_gene: NA
CDR3nt: TGCAGCGTTGGAGGGCGGAGCAGCGGGTTTGACACCGGGGAGCTGTTTTTT
CDR3aa: CSVGGRSSGFDTGELFF

j_gene: TRBJ1-3
v_gene: TRBV10-3
abundance: NA
d_gene: TRBD1
CDR3nt: TGTGCCATCGGGACGACAGGGTCTGGAAACACCATATATTTT
CDR3aa: CAIGTTGSGNTIYF

j_gene: TRBJ2-1
v_gene: TRBV7-2
abundance: NA
d_gene: NA
CDR3nt: TGTGCCAGCAGTTCCATGAGGGGGAATGAGCAGTTCTTC
CDR3aa: CASSSMRGNEQFF

j_gene: TRBJ2-7
v_gene: TRBV4-3
abundance: once
d_gene: NA
CDR3nt: TGCGCCAGCAGCCAAGAAGCCGATTCCGAGCAGTACTTC
CDR3aa: CASSQEADSEQYF

j_gene: TRBJ2-3
v_gene: TRBV10-1
abundance: NA
d_gene: TRBD1
CDR3nt: TGCGCCAGCAGTGGGGACAGTTTTCGGGATACGCAGTATTTT
CDR3aa: CASSGDSFRDTQYF

j_gene: TRBJ1-1
v_gene: TRBV10-3
abundance: NA
d_gene: NA
CDR3nt: TGTGCCATCACGACCACCAGTGGGGCTAACACTGAAGCTTTCTTT
CDR3aa: CAITTTSGANTEAFF

j_gene: TRBJ2-7
v_gene: TRBV4-2
abundance: once
d_gene: TRBD1
CDR3nt: TGTGCCAGCAGCCCCTGGGGCTCGGGACAGGGGGTGTCCTACGAGCAGTACTTC
CDR3aa: CASSPWGSGQGVSYEQYF

j_gene: TRBJ2-1
v_gene: TRBV6-5
abundance: NA
d_gene: TRBD1
CDR3nt: TGTGCCAGCAGGGGGACAGGGGACTACAATGAGCAGTTCTTC
CDR3aa: CASRGTGDYNEQFF

j_gene: TRBJ2-7
v_gene: TRBV11-3
abundance: NA
d_gene: TRBD1
CDR3nt: TGTGCCAGCAGCCGACGTTGGACAGGGGCTGGCTACGAGCAGTACTTC
CDR3aa: CASSRRWTGAGYEQYF

j_gene: TRBJ2-3
v_gene: TRBV9
abundance: NA
d_gene: NA
CDR3nt: TGTGCCAGCAGCCCGCGGAGCACCACAGATACGCAGTATTTT
CDR3aa: CASSPRSTTDTQYF

j_gene: TRBJ1-3
v_gene: TRBV30
abundance: NA
d_gene: NA
CDR3nt: TGTGCCTGGGGGAACAGGGCCCCGCCTGGAAACACCATATATTTT
CDR3aa: CAWGNRAPPGNTIYF

j_gene: TRBJ2-1
v_gene: TRBV9
abundance: NA
d_gene: NA
CDR3nt: TGTGCCAGCTCCCGAGGGCTGGCGCAGTTCTTC
CDR3aa: CASSRGLAQFF

j_gene: TRBJ2-2
v_gene: TRBV12-5
abundance: NA
d_gene: TRBD1
CDR3nt: TGTGCTAGTGGTTTGAGGGACAGGGTCTTAACTCTGAACACCGGGGAGCTGTTTTTT
CDR3aa: CASGLRDRVLTLNTGELFF

j_gene: TRBJ2-7
v_gene: TRBV2
abundance: NA
d_gene: NA
CDR3nt: TGTGCCAGCGGTCGGTTTTACGAGCAGTACTTC
CDR3aa: CASGRFYEQYF

j_gene: TRBJ2-1
v_gene: TRBV19
abundance: NA
d_gene: TRBD1
CDR3nt: TGTGCCAGTAGTACCACAGGGGCCTCCTACAATGAGCAGTTCTTC
CDR3aa: CASSTTGASYNEQFF

j_gene: TRBJ1-6
v_gene: TRBV28
abundance: NA
d_gene: NA
CDR3nt: TGTGCCAGCAGTTTGGGCCAAACTATGGGGGGTTCACCCCTCCACTTT
CDR3aa: CASSLGQTMGGSPLHF

j_gene: TRBJ1-6
v_gene: TRBV19
abundance: NA
d_gene: NA
CDR3nt: TGTGCCAGTAGTATGTACAAAGCGGATTCACCCCTCCACTTT
CDR3aa: CASSMYKADSPLHF

j_gene: TRBJ1-5
v_gene: TRBV6-6
abundance: NA
d_gene: NA
CDR3nt: TGTGCCAGCAGTCCTCGGGGGGTTCAGCCCCAGCATTTT
CDR3aa: CASSPRGVQPQHF

j_gene: TRBJ2-2
v_gene: TRBV7-6
abundance: NA
d_gene: TRBD2
CDR3nt: TGTGCCAGCAGCTTAGAGGGGACTAGCGGGAACACCGGGGAGCTGTTTTTT
CDR3aa: CASSLEGTSGNTGELFF

j_gene: TRBJ2-1
v_gene: TRBV25-1
abundance: NA
d_gene: TRBD2
CDR3nt: TGTGCCAGCAGTACCCTCGGGGGGGGCTCCTACAATGAGCAGTTCTTC
CDR3aa: CASSTLGGGSYNEQFF

j_gene: TRBJ2-7
v_gene: TRBV5-6
abundance: NA
d_gene: TRBD1
CDR3nt: TGTGCCAGCAGCCCGCTGACAGGGTCTGGCATCTACGAGCAGTACTTC
CDR3aa: CASSPLTGSGIYEQYF

j_gene: TRBJ1-1
v_gene: TRBV19
abundance: NA
d_gene: NA
CDR3nt: TGTGCCAGTAGTATATCAAGGGGCCACACTGAAGCTTTCTTT
CDR3aa: CASSISRGHTEAFF

j_gene: TRBJ2-7
v_gene: TRBV9
abundance: NA
d_gene: TRBD1
CDR3nt: TGTGCCAGCAGCGTAGACACCGGACAGGGATTCTACGAGCAGTACTTC
CDR3aa: CASSVDTGQGFYEQYF

j_gene: TRBJ1-5
v_gene: TRBV5-1
abundance: once
d_gene: NA
CDR3nt: TGCGCCAGCAGCTTTCGGGGGAGCAATCAGCCCCAGCATTTT
CDR3aa: CASSFRGSNQPQHF

j_gene: TRBJ1-1
v_gene: TRBV19
abundance: NA
d_gene: NA
CDR3nt: TGTGCCAGTAGTCTCCGGACAACTCATTTGAACACTGAAGCTTTCTTT
CDR3aa: CASSLRTTHLNTEAFF

j_gene: TRBJ2-5
v_gene: TRBV2
abundance: NA
d_gene: NA
CDR3nt: TGTGCCAGCAGTGAAGGGTCATCCGCGGGTATAGAGACCCAGTACTTC
CDR3aa: CASSEGSSAGIETQYF

j_gene: TRBJ2-7
v_gene: TRBV4-1
abundance: NA
d_gene: NA
CDR3nt: TGCGCCAGCAGCCAAGGTCTCAGTGCGACTAGACAGCCGACATCCTACGAGCAGTACTTC
CDR3aa: CASSQGLSATRQPTSYEQYF

j_gene: TRBJ1-3
v_gene: TRBV27
abundance: NA
d_gene: TRBD1
CDR3nt: TGTGCCAGCAGAGGACTGGGACAGGGGAACACCATATATTTT
CDR3aa: CASRGLGQGNTIYF

j_gene: TRBJ2-1
v_gene: TRBV5-1
abundance: NA
d_gene: NA
CDR3nt: TGCGCCAGCAGCTCCGCCAGGGATGAGCAGTTCTTC
CDR3aa: CASSSARDEQFF

j_gene: TRBJ1-1
v_gene: TRBV6-1
abundance: NA
d_gene: NA
CDR3nt: TGTGCCAGTTCCCAGGGCAGGGACACTGAAGCTTTCTTT
CDR3aa: CASSQGRDTEAFF

j_gene: TRBJ2-1
v_gene: TRBV7-7
abundance: NA
d_gene: NA
CDR3nt: TGTGCTAGCAGCTTAGCCCGAGGATATGAGCAGTTCTTC
CDR3aa: CASSLARGYEQFF

j_gene: TRBJ2-1
v_gene: TRBV5-1
abundance: few
d_gene: TRBD2
CDR3nt: TGCGCCAGCAGATTTATTAGCGGGGGGGTGTCTGGCGAGCAGTTCTTC
CDR3aa: CASRFISGGVSGEQFF

j_gene: TRBJ2-1
v_gene: TRBV5-1
abundance: NA
d_gene: TRBD2
CDR3nt: TGCGCCAGCAGCTTGACCGGGACTAGCTACAATGAGCAGTTCTTC
CDR3aa: CASSLTGTSYNEQFF

j_gene: TRBJ2-7
v_gene: TRBV15
abundance: NA
d_gene: NA
CDR3nt: TGTGCCACCAGCTTATCCAGGGGCCCCTACGAGCAGTACTTC
CDR3aa: CATSLSRGPYEQYF

j_gene: TRBJ1-1
v_gene: TRBV11-3
abundance: once
d_gene: TRBD1
CDR3nt: TGTGCCAGCAGCCCGGGACAGGGGGTTTCCATGAACACTGAAGCTTTCTTT
CDR3aa: CASSPGQGVSMNTEAFF

j_gene: TRBJ1-2
v_gene: TRBV11-3
abundance: few
d_gene: NA
CDR3nt: TGTGCCAGCAGCTCGGAGACAGTTTATGGCTACACCTTC
CDR3aa: CASSSETVYGYTF

j_gene: TRBJ2-4
v_gene: TRBV2
abundance: NA
d_gene: NA
CDR3nt: TGTGCCAGCAGCAACGAGGGACTAGCCAAAAACATTCAGTACTTC
CDR3aa: CASSNEGLAKNIQYF